Below, 13 T cell receptor beta chains from the same sample are listed, as sequenced in a study of TIL therapy for anti-PD-1-resistant metastatic lung cancer. The libraries were made with immunoSEQ v3. Data came from immunoSEQ multiplex PCR; TCRdb stores just in-frame clones and leaves some out. The sample has about 60,000 clones, roughly 66% seen once. Documented time point: pre-treatment sample, taken before nivolumab and TIL therapy. The material was blood, obtained at baseline. These receptor sequences come from a person aged 25-80 years with non-small cell lung cancer.

This chain links TRBV19 with TRBJ2-1, with 11 bases that match TRBD1. Germline CDR1 LNHDA, CDR2 SQIVND (reference sequence). V was clipped by 1 base and J by 3 bases; unmatched bases: 2. The CDR3 has 16 residues. CDR3 bases: TGTGCCAGTAGTATAGGGGGACAGGGGGGCTACAATGAGCAGTTCTTC. It is translated as CASSIGGQGGYNEQFF.

The CDR3 sequence: CASSQRPRTGYNEQFF. The CDR3 DNA follows: TGTGCCAGCAGCCAACGGCCTCGGACAGGGTACAATGAGCAGTTCTTC. The chain combines TRBV14 with TRBJ2-1; 8 bases map to TRBD1. From germline, CDR1 is SGHDN and CDR2 FVKESK. The ends lost 2 bases at V and 4 bases at J; junction bases unmatched: 7. The CDR3 sequence is 16 residues long. Using reference TRBV14 and TRBJ2-1 for the parts outside the CDR3, the full variable domain is EAGVTQFPSHSVIEKGQTVTLRCDPISGHDNLYWYRRVMGKEIKFLLHFVKESKQDESGMPNNRFLAERTGGTYSTLKVQPAELEDSGVYFCASSQRPRTGYNEQFFGPGTRLTVL.

The rearrangement joins TRBV29-1 to TRBJ1-1, with D hard to call. CDR1 SQVTM and CDR2 ANQGSEA come from the germline V gene. The V and J ends lost 5 bases and 6 bases respectively, with 13 bases between them. The CDR3 extends over 12 amino acids. The CDR3 coding sequence is TGCAGCGTTCACACCAACTACGCTGAAGCTTTCTTT. Protein: CSVHTNYAEAFF.

A few counts support this clone. This chain uses TRBV28 with TRBJ2-1; 11 nucleotides align to TRBD2. Trimming took 6 bases from V and 9 from J; bases not matched to a gene: 13. The CDR3 contains 16 residues. Germline V gene data show CDR1 as MDHEN and CDR2 as SYDVKM. CDR3 sequence: CASRHLGLAAVIEQFF. The CDR3 bases are TGTGCCAGCAGACACCTGGGACTAGCGGCAGTTATTGAGCAGTTCTTC.

To note about this clone: The same CDR3 is also encoded by other DNA sequences in this sample. This chain joins TRBV5-1 and TRBJ2-7; 12 bases agree with TRBD2. CDR1 is SGHRS and CDR2 is YFSETQ in the germline V gene. The V gene end was trimmed by 4 bases and the J gene end by 3 bases; junction bases not matched to a gene: 5. This CDR3 comprises 15 residues. CDR3 nucleotides: TGCGCCAGCAGCCCTCGACTAGCGGGAGACTACGAGCAGTACTTC. This encodes CASSPRLAGDYEQYF.

J is TRBJ2-2 and V is TRBV6-5; D may correspond to TRBD1 or TRBD2 (7 bases each). Germline CDR1 MNHEY, CDR2 SVGAGI. This CDR3 region has 14 residues. Trimming removed 11 bases from V and 3 bases from J, with 16 bases in between. The CDR3 loop reads CASGAGGDTGELFF. The CDR3 nucleotides read TGTGCCTCGGGGGCAGGGGGGGACACCGGGGAGCTGTTTTTT.

The chain combines TRBV28 with TRBJ1-2; no clear D gene. Trimming pared 3 bases from V and 6 bases from J, leaving 11 bases between. This CDR3 spans 13 amino acids. Germline CDR1 is MDHEN and CDR2 is SYDVKM. CDR3 protein: CASSFKVSDGYTF. CDR3 nucleotides: TGTGCCAGCAGTTTTAAGGTATCGGATGGCTACACCTTC.

This clone was picked up a small number of times. Distinct nucleotide sequences in the sample also encode this CDR3. DNA for the CDR3: TGTGCCAGCAGGCAGCGACAGGGGGCTGGTACTGAAGCTTTCTTT. Encoded protein: CASRQRQGAGTEAFF. The V call is TRBV27, the J call TRBJ1-1, with 10 bases fitting TRBD1. V lost 6 bases and J lost 5; bases outside the gene matches: 9. Germline-derived CDR1 and CDR2 are MNHEY and SMNVEV (reference sequence). This CDR3 contains 15 residues.

This chain uses TRBV6-1 with TRBJ2-3; 7 nucleotides agree with TRBD2. Germline V gives CDR1 MNHNS, CDR2 SASEGT. Losses at the gene ends were 8 bases for V and 2 bases for J; bases not matched to a gene: 4. The CDR3 has 13 residues. In DNA, the CDR3 is TGTGCCAGCCTAGCGGTATTCACAGATACGCAGTATTTT. This sequence encodes CASLAVFTDTQYF.

The CDR3 is CAITRDREYNEQFF. In DNA form, the CDR3 reads TGTGCCATCACCAGGGACAGAGAATACAATGAGCAGTTCTTC. The V and J genes are TRBV10-3 and TRBJ2-1; 7 nucleotides align to TRBD1. From germline, CDR1 is ENHRY and CDR2 SYGVKD. V was clipped by 7 bases and J by 4 bases; unmatched bases: 7. The CDR3 spans 14 residues.

The V gene is TRBV6-1, the J gene TRBJ1-3; D uncertain. Trimming removed 6 bases from V and 0 bases from J, with 6 bases in between. Germline V lookup: CDR1 MNHNS, CDR2 SASEGT. The CDR3 runs to 13 residues. The CDR3 loop is CASRQFSGNTIYF. In nucleotides, the CDR3 is TGTGCCAGCAGGCAATTCTCTGGAAACACCATATATTTT.

This clone occurred once. The chain combines TRBV2 with TRBJ2-1, with D hard to call. Germline V CDR1 and CDR2: SNHLY, FYNNEI. This CDR3 is 11 amino acids long. Trimming pared 5 bases from V and 4 bases from J, leaving 3 bases between. CDR3 loop: CASSLYNEQFF. In DNA form, the CDR3 reads TGTGCCAGCAGTCTATACAATGAGCAGTTCTTC.

This clone showed up just a few times. The chain uses TRBV5-1 and TRBJ2-2, with D perhaps matching TRBD1 or TRBD2 (7 bases each). Trimming left V 1 base short and J 12 bases short, with 13 bases between. The CDR3 spans 13 residues. Germline V gene sequence: CDR1 SGHRS, CDR2 YFSETQ. CDR3 amino acids: CASSLQGEGKLFF. The CDR3 coding sequence is TGCGCCAGCAGCTTGCAGGGGGAGGGAAAGCTGTTTTTT.